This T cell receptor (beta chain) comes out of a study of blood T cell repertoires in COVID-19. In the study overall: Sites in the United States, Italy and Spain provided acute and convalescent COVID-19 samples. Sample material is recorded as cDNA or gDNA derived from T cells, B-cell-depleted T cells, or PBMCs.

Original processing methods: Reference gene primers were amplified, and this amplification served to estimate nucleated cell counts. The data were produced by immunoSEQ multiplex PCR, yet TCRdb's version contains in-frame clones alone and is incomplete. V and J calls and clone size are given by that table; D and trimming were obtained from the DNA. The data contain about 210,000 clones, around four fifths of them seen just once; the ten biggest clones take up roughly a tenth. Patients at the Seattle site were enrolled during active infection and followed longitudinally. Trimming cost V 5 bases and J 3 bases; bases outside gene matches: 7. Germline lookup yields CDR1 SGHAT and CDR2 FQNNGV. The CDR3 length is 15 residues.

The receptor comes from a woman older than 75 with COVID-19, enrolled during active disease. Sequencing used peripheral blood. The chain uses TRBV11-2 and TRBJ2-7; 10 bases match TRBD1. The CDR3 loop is CASSVRQGAGYEQYF. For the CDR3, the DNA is TGTGCCAGCAGCGTACGACAGGGGGCGGGCTACGAGCAGTACTTC.